This record covers a single TCR beta chain. This record comes from a study of blood T cell repertoires in COVID-19. Overall study context: COVID-19 samples from acute and convalescent phases originated in the United States, Italy and Spain.

Trimming removed 4 bases from V and 5 bases from J, with 21 bases in between. There are 17 residues in the CDR3. Germline loops: CDR1 MNHEY, CDR2 SVGEGT. Per the original data handling: Quantification of nucleated cells was approximated via reference gene primer amplification. Generated by immunoSEQ multiplex PCR, the TCRdb table keeps only in-frame clones and is missing some. That table is the source of V, J and clone size, and D and trimming were worked out from the DNA. The table records approximately 140,000 clones, around nine tenths of them present only once. The source of this sequence is a man in his fifties with active or convalescent COVID-19. V and J are TRBV6-2 or TRBV6-3 and TRBJ2-1; no clear D gene. The sample taken for sequencing was peripheral blood. The CDR3 is CASSWPTLAPSNNEQFF. For the CDR3, the DNA is TGTGCCAGCAGTTGGCCGACTTTGGCCCCTTCCAACAATGAGCAGTTCTTC.